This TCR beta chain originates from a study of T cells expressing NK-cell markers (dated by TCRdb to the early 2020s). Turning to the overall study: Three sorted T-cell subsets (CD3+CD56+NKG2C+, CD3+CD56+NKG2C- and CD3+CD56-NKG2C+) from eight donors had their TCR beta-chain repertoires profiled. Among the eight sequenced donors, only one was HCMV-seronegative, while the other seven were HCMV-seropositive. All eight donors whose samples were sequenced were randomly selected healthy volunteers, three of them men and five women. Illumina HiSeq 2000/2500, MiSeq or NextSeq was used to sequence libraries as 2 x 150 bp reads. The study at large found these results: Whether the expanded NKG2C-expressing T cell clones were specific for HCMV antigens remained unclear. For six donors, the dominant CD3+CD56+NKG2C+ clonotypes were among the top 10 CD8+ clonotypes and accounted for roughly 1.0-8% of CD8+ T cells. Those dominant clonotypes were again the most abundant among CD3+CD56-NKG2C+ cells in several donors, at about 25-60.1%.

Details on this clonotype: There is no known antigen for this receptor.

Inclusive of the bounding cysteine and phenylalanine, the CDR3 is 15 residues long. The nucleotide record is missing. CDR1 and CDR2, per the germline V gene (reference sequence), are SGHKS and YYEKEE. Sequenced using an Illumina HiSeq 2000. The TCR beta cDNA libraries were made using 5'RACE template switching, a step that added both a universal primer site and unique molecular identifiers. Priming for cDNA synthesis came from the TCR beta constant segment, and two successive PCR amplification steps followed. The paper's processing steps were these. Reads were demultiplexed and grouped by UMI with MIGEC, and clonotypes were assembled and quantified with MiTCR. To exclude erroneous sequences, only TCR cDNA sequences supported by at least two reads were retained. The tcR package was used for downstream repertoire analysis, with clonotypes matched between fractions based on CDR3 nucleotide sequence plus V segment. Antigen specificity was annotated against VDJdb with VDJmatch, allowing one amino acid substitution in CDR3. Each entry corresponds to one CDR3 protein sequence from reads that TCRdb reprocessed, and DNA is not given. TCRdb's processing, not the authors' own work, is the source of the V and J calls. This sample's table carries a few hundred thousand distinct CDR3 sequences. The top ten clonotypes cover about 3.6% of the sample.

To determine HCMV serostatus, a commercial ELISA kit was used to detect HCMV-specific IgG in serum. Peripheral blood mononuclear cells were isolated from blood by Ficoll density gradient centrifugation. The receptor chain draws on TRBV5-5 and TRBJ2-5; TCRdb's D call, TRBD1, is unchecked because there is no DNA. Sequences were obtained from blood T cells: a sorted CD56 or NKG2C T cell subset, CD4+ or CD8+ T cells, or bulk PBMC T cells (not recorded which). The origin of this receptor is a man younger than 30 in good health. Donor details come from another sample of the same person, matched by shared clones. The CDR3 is CASSFPRGAQETQYF.